These 21 T cell receptor beta chains share one sample of origin, sequenced in a study of blood T cell repertoires in COVID-19. TCRdb keeps only in-frame clones here, not all; method: immunoSEQ multiplex PCR. The repertoire has approximately 240,000 clones, 70% to 85% of them found once; the top ten carry approximately 1.3%. Sequenced sample: peripheral blood. The receptors shown here come from a woman aged 35 to 49 who had recovered from COVID-19.

Only a few counts were recorded for this clone. The V gene is TRBV4-1, the J gene TRBJ1-1, with a tentative D call TRBD1 (5 bases). V was pared by 3 bases and J by 4 bases, with 15 bases between. The CDR3 runs to 15 residues. In germline, CDR1 is MGHRA, CDR2 YSYEKL. CDR3 sequence reads: CASSQYDSTFTEAFF. CDR3 sequence (DNA): TGCGCCAGCAGCCAGTACGACAGCACGTTCACTGAAGCTTTCTTT.

The chain combines TRBV3-1 (or the pseudogene TRBV3-2) with TRBJ2-7; D possibly corresponds to TRBD2 (7 bases). The germline gives CDR1 LGHDT, CDR2 YNNKEL (reference sequence). The CDR3 extends over 16 amino acids. V lost 2 bases and J lost 4, with 18 bases in between. For the CDR3, the DNA is TGTGCCAGCAGCCAATTAGCTGGCGGGGGCAATTACGAGCAGTACTTC. It is translated as CASSQLAGGGNYEQYF.

This clone was seen once. This rearrangement joins TRBV9 to TRBJ1-2; D is ambiguous. Germline-derived CDR1 and CDR2 are SGDLS and YYNGEE. The length of the CDR3 is 13 residues. The V gene lost 0 bases and the J gene lost 6 bases, with 9 bases spanning the gap. The CDR3: CASSVDLLNGYTF. The CDR3 DNA reads as TGTGCCAGCAGCGTAGATCTCTTAAATGGCTACACCTTC. Filled out from reference TRBV9 and TRBJ1-2, the complete variable domain reads DSGVTQTPKHLITATGQRVTLRCSPRSGDLSVYWYQQSLDQGLQFLIQYYNGEERAKGNILERFSAQQFPDLHSELNLSSLELGDSALYFCASSVDLLNGYTFGSGTRLTVV.

The chain recombines TRBV28 with TRBJ1-4, with D possibly matching TRBD1 (6 bases). V lost 4 bases, J lost 12 bases, and 21 bases lay in between. Germline CDR1 MDHEN, CDR2 SYDVKM. There are 15 residues in the CDR3. This CDR3 is CASSSGGAENYELFF. The CDR3 DNA reads as TGTGCCAGCAGTTCGGGGGGCGCGGAAAACTACGAACTGTTTTTT. Complete variable domain (other parts from reference TRBV28 and TRBJ1-4): DVKVTQSSRYLVKRTGEKVFLECVQDMDHENMFWYRQDPGLGLRLIYFSYDVKMKEKGDIPEGYSVSREKKERFSLILESASTNQTSMYLCASSSGGAENYELFFGSGTQLSVL.

In this sample, this clone turned up once. V and J are TRBV2 and TRBJ2-7; TRBD2 might be the D (6 bases). Trimming pared 7 bases from V and 2 bases from J, leaving 12 bases between. Germline V gene sequence: CDR1 SNHLY, CDR2 FYNNEI. The CDR3 extends over 13 amino acids. The CDR3 here is CASKAGQTYEQYF. In DNA form, the CDR3 reads TGTGCCAGCAAAGCGGGCCAGACCTACGAGCAGTACTTC.

The gene calls are TRBV6-6 and TRBJ1-2; TRBD1 agrees at 7 bases. The CDR3 runs 14 residues. Looked up from germline, CDR1 is MNHNY and CDR2 is SVGAGI (reference sequence). V was clipped by 2 bases and J by 2 bases; unmatched bases: 2. The CDR3 reads CASSYRDSNYGYTF. The DNA of the CDR3 is TGTGCCAGCAGTTACCGGGACAGCAACTATGGCTACACCTTC.

V gene TRBV7-9 combines with J gene TRBJ2-1; D remains unclear. Trimming removed 2 bases at V and 7 bases at J, with 12 bases between. The germline CDR1 and CDR2 sequences are SEHNR and FQNEAQ (reference sequence). The CDR3 contains 14 residues. CDR3 residues: CASSLTQEENEQFF. Written as DNA, the CDR3 is TGTGCCAGCAGCTTAACCCAGGAAGAAAATGAGCAGTTCTTC.

V usage is TRBV19 and J usage is TRBJ2-5; D possibly corresponds to TRBD1 (6 bases). V was pared by 5 bases and J by 4 bases, with 23 bases between. The CDR3 spans 17 residues. Per germline, CDR1 LNHDA and CDR2 SQIVND (reference sequence). The CDR3 sequence: CASSRYPPGQLGETQYF. CDR3 bases: TGTGCCAGTAGTCGCTACCCCCCGGGACAATTAGGAGAGACCCAGTACTTC.

This clone has just a few counts. The chain couples TRBV7-9 to TRBJ1-1, with 7 bases fitting TRBD1. The CDR3 loop spans 15 amino acids. In germline, CDR1 is SEHNR, CDR2 FQNEAQ (reference sequence). Trimming cost V 6 bases and J 5 bases; bases outside gene matches: 12. This CDR3 reads CASSLKTGWGTEAFF. The DNA of the CDR3 is TGTGCCAGCAGTCTTAAGACAGGGTGGGGGACTGAAGCTTTCTTT.

The V gene is TRBV7-4, the J gene TRBJ2-5; 8 nucleotides align to TRBD1. The CDR3 is 14 residues long. V shed 3 bases and J 1 base; nucleotides not matched to a gene: 1. Germline V CDR1 and CDR2: SGHVT, SQSDAQ. CDR3 loop: CASSFGQGQETQYF. The CDR3 DNA reads TGTGCCAGCAGCTTCGGACAGGGCCAAGAGACCCAGTACTTC.

The rearrangement links TRBV6-5 to TRBJ1-3; TRBD1 agrees at 9 bases. This CDR3 is 13 amino acids long. Looked up from germline, CDR1 is MNHEY and CDR2 is SVGAGI. V was pared by 6 bases and J by 9 bases, with 6 bases of the junction left unmatched. The CDR3 DNA reads TGTGCCAGCAGCCAAGGACAGGGGAGCACCATATATTTT. Amino acids: CASSQGQGSTIYF.

This clone was recorded once. V gene TRBV5-6 combines with J gene TRBJ2-7; 11 bases map to TRBD1. J was trimmed by 2 bases and V by 0 bases; bases with no gene match: 4. CDR1 is SGHDT and CDR2 is YYEEEE in the germline V gene. The CDR3 is 16 amino acids. The CDR3 protein is CASSLDAGQGAYEQYF. As DNA, the CDR3 is TGTGCCAGCAGCTTGGACGCGGGACAGGGGGCCTACGAGCAGTACTTC. Full variable domain (rest looked up from reference TRBV5-6 and TRBJ2-7): DAGVTQSPTHLIKTRGQQVTLRCSPKSGHDTVSWYQQALGQGPQFIFQYYEEEERQRGNFPDRFSGHQFPNYSSELNVNALLLGDSALYLCASSLDAGQGAYEQYFGPGTRLTVT.

The chain is built from TRBV7-9 and TRBJ2-2; the D is unclear. The CDR3 consists of 16 residues. Per germline, CDR1 SEHNR and CDR2 FQNEAQ (reference sequence). V gave up 1 base and J gave up 0 bases, with 9 bases separating them. CDR3 sequence: CASSLVLTANTGELFF. The CDR3 coding sequence is TGTGCCAGCAGCTTAGTACTTACAGCGAACACCGGGGAGCTGTTTTTT.

V gene TRBV9 combines with J gene TRBJ2-3, with D perhaps matching TRBD2 (5 bases). The CDR3 is 16 amino acids. V dropped 4 bases and J dropped 2 bases, with 17 bases sitting between them. Per the germline V gene, CDR1 is SGDLS and CDR2 is YYNGEE. For the CDR3, the DNA is TGTGCCAGCAGCCCGCAAGCCCCGGGGAACACAGATACGCAGTATTTT. Its protein product is CASSPQAPGNTDTQYF. The entire variable domain, with the rest obtained from reference TRBV9 and TRBJ2-3, is as follows: DSGVTQTPKHLITATGQRVTLRCSPRSGDLSVYWYQQSLDQGLQFLIQYYNGEERAKGNILERFSAQQFPDLHSELNLSSLELGDSALYFCASSPQAPGNTDTQYFGPGTRLTVL.

The genes are TRBV29-1 and TRBJ2-2; 12 bases align to TRBD2. Germline V gene lookup returns CDR1 SQVTM and CDR2 ANQGSEA. Germline trimming cut 6 bases from V and 7 bases from J; bases unmatched to any gene: 9. CDR3 size: 15 residues. CDR3 nucleotide sequence: TGCAGCGTACCAAAGACTAGCGGGGGAATCGGGGAGCTGTTTTTT. Its translation is CSVPKTSGGIGELFF.

The gene calls are TRBV9 and TRBJ2-5; 9 bases line up with TRBD2. The CDR3 runs to 17 residues. V dropped 0 bases and J dropped 1; count of bases not matched to a gene: 7. The germline V gene has CDR1 SGDLS and CDR2 YYNGEE. The CDR3 here is CASSVAPVSGGQETQYF. As DNA, the CDR3 is TGTGCCAGCAGCGTAGCCCCGGTTAGCGGGGGCCAAGAGACCCAGTACTTC.

A single count supports this clone. The chain couples TRBV2 to TRBJ2-1; 11 bases match TRBD2. Looked up from germline, CDR1 is SNHLY and CDR2 is FYNNEI. The CDR3 has 13 residues. V shed 9 bases, J shed 9 bases, and the junction held 7 bases outside the gene matches. CDR3 coding DNA: TGTGCCAGTCGACTAGCGGGGTTTATTGAGCAGTTCTTC. Translated, it gives CASRLAGFIEQFF.

The chain recombines TRBV19 with TRBJ1-2; D possibly corresponds to TRBD1 (5 bases). The length of the CDR3 is 14 residues. Trimming pared 6 bases from V and 4 bases from J, leaving 15 bases between. Germline V gene sequence: CDR1 LNHDA, CDR2 SQIVND (reference sequence). Here the CDR3 reads CASSRDWDFYGYTF. The CDR3 DNA reads as TGTGCCAGTAGCCGGGACTGGGATTTCTATGGCTACACCTTC. Together with reference TRBV19 and TRBJ1-2, the CDR3 gives the full variable domain: DGGITQSPKYLFRKEGQNVTLSCEQNLNHDAMYWYRQDPGQGLRLIYYSQIVNDFQKGDIAEGYSVSREKKESFPLTVTSAQKNPTAFYLCASSRDWDFYGYTFGSGTRLTVV.

The chain joins TRBV6-2 or TRBV6-3 to TRBJ2-5; 7 bases align to TRBD1. Trimming removed 0 bases from V and 2 bases from J; junction bases left unmatched: 9. The germline V gene encodes CDR1 MNHEY and CDR2 SVGEGT. The CDR3 loop spans 17 amino acids. The CDR3 loop is CASSYSTLGQRQETQYF. The CDR3 coding sequence is TGTGCCAGCAGTTACTCAACCTTGGGACAGAGGCAAGAGACCCAGTACTTC.

The rearrangement links TRBV6-2 or TRBV6-3 to TRBJ2-1; 7 bases are shared with TRBD1. The length of the CDR3 is 12 residues. V shed 6 bases and J 8 bases; nucleotides not matched to a gene: 4. CDR1 and CDR2 from the germline V gene are MNHEY and SVGEGT. The DNA of the CDR3 is TGTGCCAGCAGCCGACAGGGATATGAGCAGTTCTTC. Protein sequence: CASSRQGYEQFF.

The genes are TRBV18 and TRBJ2-1; TRBD2 aligns across 8 bases. The CDR3 is 13 residues long. Trimming took 4 bases from V and 9 from J; bases not matched to a gene: 5. The germline V gene has CDR1 KGHSH and CDR2 LQKENI. CDR3 residues: CASSLGTSGEQFF. CDR3 sequence (DNA): TGTGCCAGCTCACTGGGGACTAGTGGTGAGCAGTTCTTC.